This record concerns one TCR beta chain sequence. Its antigen is undetermined. Sequencing was performed with immunoSEQ multiplex PCR; in TCRdb, only in-frame clones are kept and a portion is missing. The sample holds a few hundred thousand clones, around 90% seen once. The data were obtained in a study of Ad26.COV2.S vaccination and SARS-CoV-2 variants. Study background: A participant enrolled in the COV1001 Ad26.COV2.S trial arm provided the sample. Study-wide findings and caveats: Breadth of non-spike TCRs did not differ between vaccinees and placebo recipients.

Trimming removed 4 bases at V and 0 bases at J, with 6 bases between. Germline lookup yields CDR1 SGHTA and CDR2 FQGNSA. The CDR3 spans 13 residues. Treatment defined: around 19 received Ad26.COV2.S at low or high dose, single or two shots; 5 received placebo; per-sample allocation not given. Samples came from day 63 after the first vaccine or placebo injection. Built on an Ad26 vector, the vaccine expressed Wuhan-strain SARS-CoV-2 spike. This TCR was sampled from a person between 18 and 65 years old who received the Ad26.COV2.S COVID-19 vaccine or a placebo. The specimen comprised peripheral blood, sampled in a trial of Ad26.COV2.S vaccine versus placebo. This chain links TRBV7-2 with TRBJ1-1; D is perhaps TRBD1 (5 bases). The CDR3 loop is CASSSGMNTEAFF. CDR3 DNA sequence: TGTGCCAGCAGCTCAGGGATGAACACTGAAGCTTTCTTT.